This T cell receptor (beta chain) was obtained from a study of T cell responses to AZD1222 COVID-19 vaccine. The V and J ends lost 4 bases and 5 bases respectively, with 22 bases between them. The CDR3 runs 18 residues. Germline assignment: CDR1 KGHDR and CDR2 SFDVKD. The table came from immunoSEQ multiplex PCR; TCRdb's copy has only in-frame clones and leaves some out. The sample has roughly 100,000 clones, approximately 88% seen once. Study-level points and caveats: White British ancestry dominated among donors, who included more females, and clonal diversity was possibly underestimated. Seropositive at baseline were only a handful of AZD1222 recipients. Dominant CD4 TCR responses targeted spike regions 160-218 and 743-854.

Comment on this clone: What it recognizes is unknown.

This clonotype was obtained from an adult in good health. This chain joins TRBV24-1 and TRBJ2-2; tentatively, D is TRBD2 (7 bases). Sequenced material: peripheral blood, taken on day 0 of AZD1222 vaccination. The DNA for the CDR3 is TGTGCCACCAGTGAAACCTCGCCCGGGGGGCCGGGTACCGGGGAGCTGTTTTTT. Encoded protein: CATSETSPGGPGTGELFF.